One TCR beta chain is described in this entry. The sample belongs to a study of blood T cell repertoires in COVID-19. Repertoires were generated with immunoSEQ multiplex PCR, while TCRdb's copy carries only in-frame clones and drops some. Among 430,000 or so clones listed, 88% were seen once. This CDR3 is built from 17 residues. Germline V gene data show CDR1 as SGHNT and CDR2 as YYREEE (reference sequence). Between the trimmed V and J ends, which lost 0 bases and 6 bases, there was a span of 21 bases. This receptor was taken from a woman younger than 35 who had been exposed to COVID-19. This chain uses TRBV5-4 with TRBJ1-2; tentatively, D is TRBD1 (6 bases). Sequencing was carried out using PBMCs or T cells enriched from blood (not recorded which). DNA for the CDR3: TGTGCCAGCAGCTTGGCCCTTATCGGGGGGCTGAAGGATGGCTACACCTTC. Protein: CASSLALIGGLKDGYTF.